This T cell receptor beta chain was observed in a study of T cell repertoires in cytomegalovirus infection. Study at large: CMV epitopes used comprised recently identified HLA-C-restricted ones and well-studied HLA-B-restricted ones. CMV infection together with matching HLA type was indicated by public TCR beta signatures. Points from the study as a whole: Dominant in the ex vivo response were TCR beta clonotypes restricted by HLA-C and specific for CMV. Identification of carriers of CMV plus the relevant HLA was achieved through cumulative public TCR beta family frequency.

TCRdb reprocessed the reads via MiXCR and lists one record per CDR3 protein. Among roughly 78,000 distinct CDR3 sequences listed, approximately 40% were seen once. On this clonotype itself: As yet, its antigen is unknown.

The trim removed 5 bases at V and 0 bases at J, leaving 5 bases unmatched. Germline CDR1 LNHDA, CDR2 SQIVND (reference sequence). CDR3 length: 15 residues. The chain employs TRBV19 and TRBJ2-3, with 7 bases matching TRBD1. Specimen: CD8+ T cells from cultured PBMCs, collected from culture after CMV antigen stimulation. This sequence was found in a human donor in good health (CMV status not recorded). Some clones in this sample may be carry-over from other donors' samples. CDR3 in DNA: TGTGCCAGTAGTGTGACAGGGATTAGCACAGATACGCAGTATTTT. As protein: CASSVTGISTDTQYF.